The source of this TCR beta chain is a study of cytomegalovirus exposure and HLA in healthy donors. Among the donors, all were healthy bone marrow donors. General study findings and limits: The study put 150 to 200 TCR beta chains on its list as cytomegalovirus-associated.

Of note for this clone: The target antigen is unknown.

This CDR3 contains 20 residues. CDR1 and CDR2 from the germline V gene are SGHKS and YYEKEE (reference sequence). Trimming pared 5 bases from V and 3 bases from J, leaving 29 bases between. The PCR was carried out with 60 Vbeta primers and 13 Jbeta primers. Produced via immunoSEQ multiplex PCR; TCRdb's table is partial and in-frame only. The top ten clones hold around 4.8% of a sample with 150,000 to 200,000 clones, 79% of them seen once. The chain carries TRBV5-5 and TRBJ2-2; tentative D call: TRBD2 (6 bases). Sequencing was done on a sample of PBMCs. This TCR was sampled from a woman aged 25-40 years in good health and CMV-seropositive. For the CDR3, the DNA is TGTGCCAGCAGTTACGGACTATCCGCTCCTCGCCGATATTACACCGGGGAGCTGTTTTTT. It specifies CASSYGLSAPRRYYTGELFF.